These T cell receptor beta chains were read from a single sample in a study of T cell responses to AZD1222 COVID-19 vaccine. Produced via immunoSEQ multiplex PCR; TCRdb's table is partial and in-frame only. The table shows 90,000 to 140,000 clones, with roughly nine tenths occurring only once. Source: peripheral blood, taken 28 days after the second AZD1222 dose. These receptors were collected from an adult who received the AZD1222 COVID-19 vaccine. Each CDR3 is given with its conserved first and last residue. Fields, in order: CDR3 DNA, CDR3 protein, V gene, J gene, D gene, clone size. D genes are given only for firm matches. Rows give clone size only sometimes, using once, few, many, or a class for an expanded clone.

TGTGCCTGGGGACACGGGGAGCTGTTTTTT	CAWGHGELFF	TRBV30	TRBJ2-2	-	few
TGTGCCAGCAGGAACGGGACGGCCCTCGGCTACACCTTC	CASRNGTALGYTF	TRBV27	TRBJ1-2	-	-
TGTGCCTGGAGTGTCTCCCTTGGGACCCAGTACTTC	CAWSVSLGTQYF	TRBV30	TRBJ2-5	-	-
TGTGCCTGGTCGGGACTGGGCTCAGATACGCAGTATTTT	CAWSGLGSDTQYF	TRBV30	TRBJ2-3	-	-
TGTGCCAGCAACATGGTCCCAAACGCCGGGACAGGCACAGATACGCAGTATTTT	CASNMVPNAGTGTDTQYF	TRBV28	TRBJ2-3	TRBD1	-
TGCGCCAGCACCATACAGGGGGGTACTGAAGCTTTCTTT	CASTIQGGTEAFF	TRBV10-2	TRBJ1-1	TRBD1	-
TGTGCCAGCTCACCACCGGGACAGGGGTACAATGAGCAGTTCTTC	CASSPPGQGYNEQFF	TRBV18	TRBJ2-1	TRBD1	-
TGTGCCAGCAGCTTGGGGACCGGGGCCATAAGCTACGAGCAGTACTTC	CASSLGTGAISYEQYF	TRBV5-8	TRBJ2-7	-	-
TGTGCCAGCAGCTTAGTATCAGTTACGAACACCGGGGAGCTGTTTTTT	CASSLVSVTNTGELFF	TRBV7-2	TRBJ2-2	-	once
TGTGCCAGCAGTGAAAGTTGGGCACAGCCCCAGCATTTT	CASSESWAQPQHF	TRBV6-1	TRBJ1-5	-	-
TGTGCCATCAGCCCCGGGACCTATAATTCACCCCTCCACTTT	CAISPGTYNSPLHF	TRBV10-3	TRBJ1-6	-	few
TGTGCCAGCAAATCAGGGGGCAGCTCCTACAATGAGCAGTTCTTC	CASKSGGSSYNEQFF	TRBV6-5	TRBJ2-1	TRBD1	once
TGTGCCAGCTCACCCGGACAGGGGGCCGGTTCACCCCTCCACTTT	CASSPGQGAGSPLHF	TRBV18	TRBJ1-6	TRBD1	many
TGCGCCAGCAGCCAAGAACGCACTGCCAATGAGCAGTTCTTC	CASSQERTANEQFF	TRBV4-3	TRBJ2-1	-	once
TGCGCCAGCAGCTTGGCTCCGGGACTAGCGGGAGGAGGGGTTCTCTACAATGAGCAGTTCTTC	CASSLAPGLAGGGVLYNEQFF	TRBV5-1	TRBJ2-1	TRBD2	-
TGCAGTGCACCAAGGGACACTGAAGCTTTCTTT	CSAPRDTEAFF	TRBV20-1	TRBJ1-1	-	-
TGTGCCACCAGCAGTCGATTATCGGGAGGGCCGAGGTACGAGCAGTACTTC	CATSSRLSGGPRYEQYF	TRBV15	TRBJ2-7	TRBD2	-
TGTGCCAGCAGTTTATACGTCGGCATCCCGGAGTTCTTC	CASSLYVGIPEFF	TRBV27	TRBJ2-1	-	-
TGTGCCAGCAGCTTAATCATGGGAGAGCAGTACTTC	CASSLIMGEQYF	TRBV7-8	TRBJ2-7	-	-
TGTGCCAGCAGTCCAGATCTGGACACTGAAGCTTTCTTT	CASSPDLDTEAFF	TRBV6-5	TRBJ1-1	-	-
TGCGCCAGCAGCCAGCGGGTGAAGTGGGAGGGGTACAATGAGCAGTTCTTC	CASSQRVKWEGYNEQFF	TRBV4-3	TRBJ2-1	TRBD2	-
TGTGCCACCGGACAGGCGGGGACTGAAGCTTTCTTT	CATGQAGTEAFF	TRBV2	TRBJ1-1	TRBD1	once
TGTGCCAGCACCCGGGAGGAGGGCTACAATGAGCAGTTCTTC	CASTREEGYNEQFF	TRBV4-2	TRBJ2-1	TRBD2	-
TGTGCCAGCAGCTTGGTTGGCAACCAAGAGACCCAGTACTTC	CASSLVGNQETQYF	TRBV5-4	TRBJ2-5	-	-
TGTGCCAGCAGCAGCAGGGGGAGGTCTAGCACAGATACGCAGTATTTT	CASSSRGRSSTDTQYF	TRBV11-3	TRBJ2-3	-	-
TGTGCCAGCCAGCGGGAGAGGAATGAGCAGTTCTTC	CASQRERNEQFF	TRBV7-8	TRBJ2-1	TRBD2	-
TGTGCCAGCAGTTCCCTCAGGGGGGGCCTTTACAATGAGCAGTTCTTC	CASSSLRGGLYNEQFF	TRBV6-2/TRBV6-3	TRBJ2-1	-	once